These T cell receptor beta chains were read from a single sample in a study of blood T cells in healthy people across ages. One entry per CDR3 protein, called by TCRdb with MiXCR from the 5' RACE reads. Of about 1,000,000 distinct CDR3 sequences listed, 35% to 50% are singletons. Sequencing used blood. These receptor sequences come from a woman aged 55-69 years in good health. CDR3s leave out the opening cysteine and the closing phenylalanine or tryptophan.

TRBV30	AWSGGLNQPQH
TRBV20-1	SARVGYVREQY
TRBV7-3	ASSYGGGGSGTDTQY
TRBV7-9	ASSPRGGHTEAF
TRBV15	ATSRVVAKNIQY
TRBV10-2	ASKAGEGSGANVLT
TRBV11-2	ASSVETSSREQF
TRBV9	ASSVSTSRSYEQY
TRBV13	ASSLVGRGEDNEQF
TRBV10-3	AISSMYGYT
TRBV20-1	SAREGGNEQF
TRBV27	VSSLSIAGRETQY
TRBV15	ATSRDLSAEAF
TRBV27	AARPPDRGRRGPTTYSNQPQH
TRBV4-1	ASSHGRGATNYGYT
TRBV29-1	SVEGDRGTSGSSYNEQF
TRBV4-1	ASSTSGAYNEQY
TRBV12-3/TRBV12-4	ASSLASSGNTIY
TRBV5-1	ASTARSGPQAF